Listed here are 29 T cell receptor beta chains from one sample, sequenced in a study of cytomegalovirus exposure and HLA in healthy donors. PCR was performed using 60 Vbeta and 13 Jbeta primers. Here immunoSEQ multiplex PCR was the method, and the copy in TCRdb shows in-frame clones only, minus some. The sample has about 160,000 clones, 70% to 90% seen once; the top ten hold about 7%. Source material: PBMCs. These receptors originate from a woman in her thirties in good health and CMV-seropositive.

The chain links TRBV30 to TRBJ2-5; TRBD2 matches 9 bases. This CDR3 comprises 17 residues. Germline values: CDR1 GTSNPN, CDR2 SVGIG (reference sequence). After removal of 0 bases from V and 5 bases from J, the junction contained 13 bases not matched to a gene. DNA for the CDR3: TGTGCCTGGAGTGTAAGGGTCGCGGGGGGGCCTCGGGAGACCCAGTACTTC. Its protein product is CAWSVRVAGGPRETQYF.

CDR3 in DNA: TGTGCCTGGAGGGGACTAGCTTATAACGTTTACCAAGAGACCCAGTACTTC. It yields the protein CAWRGLAYNVYQETQYF. This chain connects TRBV30 to TRBJ2-5; TRBD2 agrees at 9 bases. CDR1 is GTSNPN, CDR2 SVGIG, per germline (reference sequence). V was pared by 3 bases and J by 0 bases, with 11 bases of the junction left unmatched. This CDR3 has 17 residues. Full variable domain (rest looked up from reference TRBV30 and TRBJ2-5): SQTIHQWPATLVQPVGSPLSLECTVEGTSNPNLYWYRQAAGRGLQLLFYSVGIGQISSEVPQNLSASRPQDRQFILSSKKLLLSDSGFYLCAWRGLAYNVYQETQYFGPGTRLLVL.

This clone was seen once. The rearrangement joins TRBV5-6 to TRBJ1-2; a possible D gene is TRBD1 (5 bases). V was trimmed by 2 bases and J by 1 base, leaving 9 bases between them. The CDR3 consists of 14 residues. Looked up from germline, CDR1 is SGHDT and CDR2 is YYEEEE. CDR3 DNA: TGTGCCAGCAGCTTCACAGGCTATAACTATGGCTACACCTTC. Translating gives CASSFTGYNYGYTF.

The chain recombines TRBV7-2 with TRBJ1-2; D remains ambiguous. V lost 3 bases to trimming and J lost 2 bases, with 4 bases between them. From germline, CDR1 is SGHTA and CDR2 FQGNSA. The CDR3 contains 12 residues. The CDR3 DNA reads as TGTGCCAGCAGCTTTGAGAACTATGGCTACACCTTC. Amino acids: CASSFENYGYTF.

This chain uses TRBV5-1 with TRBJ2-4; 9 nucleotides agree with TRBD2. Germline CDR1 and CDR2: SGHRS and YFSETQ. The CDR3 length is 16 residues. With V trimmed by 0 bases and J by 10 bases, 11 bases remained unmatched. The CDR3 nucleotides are TGCGCCAGCAGCTTGGGTATTAGCGGGGGCTCCGGTATTCAGTACTTC. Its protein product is CASSLGISGGSGIQYF.

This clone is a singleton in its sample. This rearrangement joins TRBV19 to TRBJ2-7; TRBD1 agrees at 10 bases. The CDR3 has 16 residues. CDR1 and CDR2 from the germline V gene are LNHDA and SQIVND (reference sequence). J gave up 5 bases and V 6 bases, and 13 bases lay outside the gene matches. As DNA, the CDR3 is TGTGCCAGTAGCCCGAGACAGGGGGCCCACCGTGACGAGCAGTACTTC. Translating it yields CASSPRQGAHRDEQYF.

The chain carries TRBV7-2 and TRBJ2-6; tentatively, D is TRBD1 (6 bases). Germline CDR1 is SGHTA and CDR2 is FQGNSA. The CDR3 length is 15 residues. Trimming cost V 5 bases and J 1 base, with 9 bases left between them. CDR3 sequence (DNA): TGTGCCAGCAGCCAAACAGGGTCTGGGGCCAACGTCCTGACTTTC. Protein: CASSQTGSGANVLTF.

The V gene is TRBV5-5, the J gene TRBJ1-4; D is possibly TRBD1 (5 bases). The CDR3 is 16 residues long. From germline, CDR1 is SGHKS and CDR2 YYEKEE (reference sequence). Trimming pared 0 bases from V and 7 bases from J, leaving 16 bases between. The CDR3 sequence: CASSLATTGGGEKLFF. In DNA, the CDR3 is TGTGCCAGCAGCTTGGCCACTACGGGGGGGGGTGAAAAACTGTTTTTT.

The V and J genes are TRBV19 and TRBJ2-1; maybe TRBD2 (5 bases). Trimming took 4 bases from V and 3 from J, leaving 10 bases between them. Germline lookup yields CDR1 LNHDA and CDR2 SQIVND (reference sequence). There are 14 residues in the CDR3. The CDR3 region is CASSTKRSYNEQFF. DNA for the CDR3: TGTGCCAGTAGTACCAAGCGGAGCTACAATGAGCAGTTCTTC. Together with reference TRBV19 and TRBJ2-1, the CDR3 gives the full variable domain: DGGITQSPKYLFRKEGQNVTLSCEQNLNHDAMYWYRQDPGQGLRLIYYSQIVNDFQKGDIAEGYSVSREKKESFPLTVTSAQKNPTAFYLCASSTKRSYNEQFFGPGTRLTVL.

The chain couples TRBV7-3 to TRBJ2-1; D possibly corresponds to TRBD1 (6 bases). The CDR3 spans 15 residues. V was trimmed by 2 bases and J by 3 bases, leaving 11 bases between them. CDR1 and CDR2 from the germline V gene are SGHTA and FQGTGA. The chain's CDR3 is CASSLVGAFYNEQFF. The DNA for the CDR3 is TGTGCCAGCAGCTTAGTGGGGGCATTCTACAATGAGCAGTTCTTC.

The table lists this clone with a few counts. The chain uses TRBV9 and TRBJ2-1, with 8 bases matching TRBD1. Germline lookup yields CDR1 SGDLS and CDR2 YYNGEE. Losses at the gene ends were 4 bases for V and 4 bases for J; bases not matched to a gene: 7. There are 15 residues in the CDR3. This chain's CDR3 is CASSPETGAYNEQFF. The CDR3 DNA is TGTGCCAGCAGCCCGGAGACAGGGGCATACAATGAGCAGTTCTTC. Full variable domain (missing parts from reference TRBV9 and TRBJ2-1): DSGVTQTPKHLITATGQRVTLRCSPRSGDLSVYWYQQSLDQGLQFLIQYYNGEERAKGNILERFSAQQFPDLHSELNLSSLELGDSALYFCASSPETGAYNEQFFGPGTRLTVL.

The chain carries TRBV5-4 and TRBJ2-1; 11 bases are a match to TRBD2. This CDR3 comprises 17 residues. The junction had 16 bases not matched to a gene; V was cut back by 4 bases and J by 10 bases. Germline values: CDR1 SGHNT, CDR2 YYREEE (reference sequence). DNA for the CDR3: TGTGCCAGCAGCCCGGGCTACTCGCTAGCGGGGGGTGAGGAGCAGTTCTTC. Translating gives CASSPGYSLAGGEEQFF.

In DNA, the CDR3 is TGTGCCGCCGCTTGGCAGGGGAGCACTGAAGCTTTCTTT. Translated, it gives CAAAWQGSTEAFF. This chain joins TRBV10-3 and TRBJ1-1; D possibly corresponds to TRBD1 (6 bases). CDR1 ENHRY and CDR2 SYGVKD come from the germline V gene. V gave up 11 bases and J gave up 4 bases, with 17 bases separating them. This CDR3 is built from 13 residues.

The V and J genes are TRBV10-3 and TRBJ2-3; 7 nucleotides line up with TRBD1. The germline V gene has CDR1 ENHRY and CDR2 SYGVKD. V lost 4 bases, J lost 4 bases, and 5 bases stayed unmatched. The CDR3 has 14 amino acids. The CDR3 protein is CAISATTGADTQYF. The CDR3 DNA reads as TGTGCCATCAGTGCCACAACAGGGGCAGATACGCAGTATTTT.

The CDR3 region has the DNA TGTGCCAGCAGCCTGGGACAGCCGAGCTCTGGAAACACCATATATTTT. Its translation: CASSLGQPSSGNTIYF. The chain combines TRBV5-4 with TRBJ1-3, with TRBD1 matching 7 bases. Germline CDR1 SGHNT, CDR2 YYREEE (reference sequence). J lost 0 bases, V lost 4 bases, and 7 bases had no gene match. The CDR3 consists of 16 residues.

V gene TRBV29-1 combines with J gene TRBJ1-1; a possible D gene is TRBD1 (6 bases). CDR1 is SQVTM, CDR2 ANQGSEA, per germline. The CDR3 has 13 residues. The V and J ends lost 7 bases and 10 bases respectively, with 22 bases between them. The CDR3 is CSDSSGALPGAFF. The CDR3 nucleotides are TGCAGCGACAGCTCAGGGGCCCTGCCTGGAGCTTTCTTT. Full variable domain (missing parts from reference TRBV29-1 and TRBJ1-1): SAVISQKPSRDICQRGTSLTIQCQVDSQVTMMFWYRQQPGQSLTLIATANQGSEATYESGFVIDKFPISRPNLTFSTLTVSNMSPEDSSIYLCSDSSGALPGAFFGQGTRLTVV.

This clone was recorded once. DNA of the CDR3: TGTGCCAGCAGGTACCAGAAAAATGAGCAGTTCTTC. This sequence encodes CASRYQKNEQFF. The chain has TRBV2 and TRBJ2-1; D is uncertain. The CDR3 extends over 12 amino acids. CDR1 is SNHLY and CDR2 is FYNNEI in the germline V gene. V lost 6 bases and J 7 bases, leaving 10 bases between the germline ends.

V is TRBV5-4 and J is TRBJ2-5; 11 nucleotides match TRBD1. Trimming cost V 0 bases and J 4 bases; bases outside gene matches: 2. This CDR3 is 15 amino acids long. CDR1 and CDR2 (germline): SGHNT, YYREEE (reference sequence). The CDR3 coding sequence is TGTGCCAGCAGCTTGGGGGGACAGGGGGGAGAGACCCAGTACTTC. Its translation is CASSLGGQGGETQYF.

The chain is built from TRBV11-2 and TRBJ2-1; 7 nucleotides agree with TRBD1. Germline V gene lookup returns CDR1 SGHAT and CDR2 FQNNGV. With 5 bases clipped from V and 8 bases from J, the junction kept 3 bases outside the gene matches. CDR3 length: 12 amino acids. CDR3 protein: CASSRTGYEQFF. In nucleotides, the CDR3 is TGTGCCAGCAGCCGGACAGGATATGAGCAGTTCTTC.

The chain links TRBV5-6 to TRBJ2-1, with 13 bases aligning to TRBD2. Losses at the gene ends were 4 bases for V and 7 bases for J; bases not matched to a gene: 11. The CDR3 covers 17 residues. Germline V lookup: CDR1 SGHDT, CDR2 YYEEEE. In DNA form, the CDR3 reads TGTGCCAGCAGCCCCGGGACTAGCGGGGTAGTATGGAATGAGCAGTTCTTC. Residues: CASSPGTSGVVWNEQFF.

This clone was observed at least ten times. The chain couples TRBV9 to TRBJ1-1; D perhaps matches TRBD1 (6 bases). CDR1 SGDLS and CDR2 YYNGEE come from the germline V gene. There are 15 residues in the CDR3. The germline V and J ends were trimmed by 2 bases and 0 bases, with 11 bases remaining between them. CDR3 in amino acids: CASSVGADMNTEAFF. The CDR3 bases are TGTGCCAGCAGCGTGGGGGCGGACATGAACACTGAAGCTTTCTTT.

CDR3 DNA: TGTGCCAGCAGCCTCAACACCGCCGGGACAGATAATGAAAAACTGTTTTTT. The encoded protein is CASSLNTAGTDNEKLFF. The chain is built from TRBV2 and TRBJ1-4; 7 bases line up with TRBD1. Germline V CDR1 and CDR2: SNHLY, FYNNEI. The CDR3 contains 17 residues. V trimming: 6 bases; J trimming: 4 bases; junction bases outside the gene matches: 14.

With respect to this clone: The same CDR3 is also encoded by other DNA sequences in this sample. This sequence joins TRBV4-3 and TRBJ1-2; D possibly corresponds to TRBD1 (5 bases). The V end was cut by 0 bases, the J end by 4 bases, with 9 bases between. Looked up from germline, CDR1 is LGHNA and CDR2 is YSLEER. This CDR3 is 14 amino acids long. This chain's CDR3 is CASSQERGGYGYTF. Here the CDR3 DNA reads TGCGCCAGCAGCCAAGAGCGGGGGGGCTATGGCTACACCTTC.

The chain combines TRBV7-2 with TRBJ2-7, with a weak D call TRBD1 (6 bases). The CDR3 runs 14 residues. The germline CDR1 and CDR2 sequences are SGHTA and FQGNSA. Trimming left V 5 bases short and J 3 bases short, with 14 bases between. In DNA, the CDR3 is TGTGCCAGCAGCAGACGACAGGCAAGCTACGAGCAGTACTTC. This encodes CASSRRQASYEQYF.

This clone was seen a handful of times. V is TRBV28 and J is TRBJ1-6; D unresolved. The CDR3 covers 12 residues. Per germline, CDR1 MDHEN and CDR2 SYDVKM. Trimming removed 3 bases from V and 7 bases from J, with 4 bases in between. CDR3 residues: CASSFSNSPLHF. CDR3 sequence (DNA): TGTGCCAGCAGTTTTAGCAATTCACCCCTCCACTTT.

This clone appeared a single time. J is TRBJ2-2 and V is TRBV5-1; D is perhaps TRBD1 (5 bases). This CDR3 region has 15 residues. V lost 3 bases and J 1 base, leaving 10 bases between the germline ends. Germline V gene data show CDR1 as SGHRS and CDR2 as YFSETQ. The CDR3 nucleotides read TGCGCCAGCAGCTCCAGGGTAGAGAACACCGGGGAGCTGTTTTTT. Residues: CASSSRVENTGELFF. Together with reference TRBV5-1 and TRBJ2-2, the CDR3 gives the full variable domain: KAGVTQTPRYLIKTRGQQVTLSCSPISGHRSVSWYQQTPGQGLQFLFEYFSETQRNKGNFPGRFSGRQFSNSRSEMNVSTLELGDSALYLCASSSRVENTGELFFGEGSRLTVL.

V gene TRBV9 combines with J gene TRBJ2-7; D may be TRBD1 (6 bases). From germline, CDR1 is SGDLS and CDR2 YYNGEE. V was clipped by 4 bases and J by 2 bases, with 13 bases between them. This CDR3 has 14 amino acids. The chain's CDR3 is CASSPGTNPYEQYF. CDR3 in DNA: TGTGCCAGCAGCCCCGGGACAAATCCCTACGAGCAGTACTTC.

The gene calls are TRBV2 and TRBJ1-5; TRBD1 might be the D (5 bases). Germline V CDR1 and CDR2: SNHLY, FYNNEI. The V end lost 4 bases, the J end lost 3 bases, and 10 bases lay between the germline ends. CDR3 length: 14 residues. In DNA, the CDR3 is TGTGCCAGCAGTGGTTGGGACTTCAATCAGCCCCAGCATTTT. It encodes CASSGWDFNQPQHF.

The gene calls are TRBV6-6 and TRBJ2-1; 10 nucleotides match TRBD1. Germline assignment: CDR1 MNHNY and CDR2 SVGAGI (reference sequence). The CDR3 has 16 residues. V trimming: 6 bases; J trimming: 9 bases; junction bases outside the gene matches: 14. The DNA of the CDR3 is TGTGCCAGCAGCCTGGGACAGGGGCACCAGCGAGGTGAGCAGTTCTTC. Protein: CASSLGQGHQRGEQFF.